This T cell receptor (beta chain) was sequenced in a study of shared clonotypes between healthy human individuals. Study in general: Per-donor plates numbered three CD4 naive, three CD4 memory, two CD8 naive and one CD8 memory.

CDR3 size: 13 residues. Germline values: CDR1 SGHTA, CDR2 FQGNSA. V lost 7 bases and J lost 13, with 20 bases in between. Worth noting for this clone: Antigen: not known.

The study enrolled healthy HIV-negative adults without recent acute infections or vaccinations as donors. Method: immunoSEQ multiplex PCR; TCRdb's copy keeps in-frame clones and lacks some. The table records 2 million to 2.5 million clones, nearly 97% of them present only once. Study conclusions and caveats: Naive CD4 clonotype sharing across several donors was approximately 5%.

The receptor was isolated from a man in his late teens or twenties in good health. The rearrangement joins TRBV7-2 to TRBJ2-1; maybe TRBD2 (6 bases). Sample: naive CD4+ T cells sorted from blood. Indicated subset: CD45RA+ positively selected. The CDR3 loop reads CASNKMGTLSQFF. Written as DNA, the CDR3 is TGTGCCAGCAACAAGATGGGGACTCTATCCCAGTTCTTC.